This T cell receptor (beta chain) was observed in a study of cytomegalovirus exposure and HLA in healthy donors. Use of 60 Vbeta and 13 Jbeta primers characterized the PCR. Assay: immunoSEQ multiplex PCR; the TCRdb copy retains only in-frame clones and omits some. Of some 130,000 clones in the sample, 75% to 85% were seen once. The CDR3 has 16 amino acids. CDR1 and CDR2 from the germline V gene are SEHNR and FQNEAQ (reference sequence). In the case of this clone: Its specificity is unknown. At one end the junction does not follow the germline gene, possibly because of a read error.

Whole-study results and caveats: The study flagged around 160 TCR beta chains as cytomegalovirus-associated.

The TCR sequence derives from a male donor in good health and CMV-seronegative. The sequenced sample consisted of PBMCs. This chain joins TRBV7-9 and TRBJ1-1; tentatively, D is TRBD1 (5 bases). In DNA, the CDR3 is TGTTCCAGCAGCTTATTCGGGGGGAAAGGCGGCACTGAAGCTTTCTTT. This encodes CSSSLFGGKGGTEAFF.